The present TCR beta chain was sequenced within a study of beta chain features in type 1 diabetes. Whole-study context: Across all samples, about 100,000,000 sorted cells were examined. The study's findings and limits: Within patients, naive, central memory and Treg TCRB repertoires seemed more similar than within healthy donors.

The CDR3 runs 15 residues. Per the germline V gene, CDR1 is SGHDT and CDR2 is YYEEEE. V shed 2 bases and J shed 0 bases, with 6 bases lying between them. Notes on this clone: Its specificity is not known.

What was sequenced were expressed TCRB transcripts, since all of the isolated RNA had been reverse transcribed. The assay was immunoSEQ multiplex PCR, and TCRdb's table has in-frame clones only and misses some. The repertoire consists of about 620,000 clones, with roughly 16% occurring once and the leading ten covering under 0.095%. V usage is TRBV5-6 and J usage is TRBJ2-6; D is unresolved. The receptor comes from a man aged 18 to 29 in good health. Sequencing was carried out using naive CD4+ T cells from blood. CDR3 in amino acids: CASSFWVSGANVLTF. The CDR3 bases are TGTGCCAGCAGCTTTTGGGTCTCTGGGGCCAACGTCCTGACTTTC.